This T cell receptor beta chain derives from a study of T-cell reconstitution after alpha-beta-depleted transplantation in children. The CDR3 contains 14 residues. The trim removed 9 bases at V and 1 base at J, leaving 7 bases unmatched. The germline gives CDR1 KGHDR, CDR2 SFDVKD. Concerning this clonotype: The antigen remains unidentified.

For TCRbeta, the library was prepared with unique molecular identifiers. A single record per CDR3 protein comes from TCRdb applying MiXCR to the PCR reads. Of 130,000 to 150,000 distinct CDR3 sequences listed, roughly 8.8% are singletons. Points from the study as a whole: Newly produced T cells mostly provided counts and TCRbeta diversity after one year, as hyperexpanded clones declined. Surviving recipient T cells and thymic progenitors underlay high day-60 TCRbeta diversity in some patients.

The TCR was taken from a female patient aged 2-10 years who had a stem cell transplant for congenital amegakaryocytic thrombocytopenia, so the T cells may come from the graft donor. The rearrangement links TRBV24-1 to TRBJ2-5, with 7 bases fitting TRBD1. The material was PBMCs, mostly from graft donor cells, obtained 180 days after TCRalphabeta/CD19-depleted stem cell transplant. CDR3: CATSEGAIQETQYF. CDR3 sequence (DNA): TGTGCCACCTCTGAGGGGGCGATCCAAGAGACCCAGTACTTC.